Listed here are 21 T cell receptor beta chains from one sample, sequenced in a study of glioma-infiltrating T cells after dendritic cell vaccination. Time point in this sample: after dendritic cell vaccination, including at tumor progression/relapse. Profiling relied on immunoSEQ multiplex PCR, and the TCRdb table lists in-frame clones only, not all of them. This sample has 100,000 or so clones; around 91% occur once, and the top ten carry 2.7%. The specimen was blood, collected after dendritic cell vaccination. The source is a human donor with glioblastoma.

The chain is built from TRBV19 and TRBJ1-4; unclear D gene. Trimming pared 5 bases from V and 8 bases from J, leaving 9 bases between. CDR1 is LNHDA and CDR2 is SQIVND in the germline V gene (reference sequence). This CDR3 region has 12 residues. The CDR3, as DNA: TGTGCCAGTAGTCCTGTTCGGGAAAAACTGTTTTTT. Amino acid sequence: CASSPVREKLFF.

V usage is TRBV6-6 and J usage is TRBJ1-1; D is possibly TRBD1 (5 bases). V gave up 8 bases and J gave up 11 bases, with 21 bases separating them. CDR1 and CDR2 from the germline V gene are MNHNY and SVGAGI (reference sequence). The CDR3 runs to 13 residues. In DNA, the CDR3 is TGTGCCAGCGGTGGGGGGGGTGACCTTGGGGCTTTCTTT. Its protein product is CASGGGGDLGAFF.

This chain's CDR3 is CASSFRPGDTQYF. CDR3 nucleotide sequence: TGCGCCAGCAGCTTCCGACCGGGAGATACGCAGTATTTT. The chain joins TRBV4-1 to TRBJ2-3, with D hard to call. CDR3 length: 13 amino acids. Germline-derived CDR1 and CDR2 are MGHRA and YSYEKL. Trimming shortened V by 5 bases and J by 5 bases, and 11 bases separated the two germline ends.

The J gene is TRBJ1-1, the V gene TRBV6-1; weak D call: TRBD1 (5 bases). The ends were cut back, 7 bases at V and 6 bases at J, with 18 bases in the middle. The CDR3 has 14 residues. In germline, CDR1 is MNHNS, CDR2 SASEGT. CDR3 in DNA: TGTGCCAGCATTAAGACCGCAGGGTGGGCTGAAGCTTTCTTT. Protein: CASIKTAGWAEAFF.

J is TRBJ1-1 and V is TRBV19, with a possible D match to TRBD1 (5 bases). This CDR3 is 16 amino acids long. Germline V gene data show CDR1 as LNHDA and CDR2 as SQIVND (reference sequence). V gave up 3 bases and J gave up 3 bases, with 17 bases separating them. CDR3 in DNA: TGTGCCAGTAGTATTACCGGAGCAGGGTCGGACACTGAAGCTTTCTTT. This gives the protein CASSITGAGSDTEAFF.

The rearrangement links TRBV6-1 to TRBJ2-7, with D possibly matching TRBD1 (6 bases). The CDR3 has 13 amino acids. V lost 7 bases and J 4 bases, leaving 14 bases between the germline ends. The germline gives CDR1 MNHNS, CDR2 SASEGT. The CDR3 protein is CASNPGTPYEQYF. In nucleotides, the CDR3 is TGTGCCAGCAATCCAGGGACACCGTACGAGCAGTACTTC.

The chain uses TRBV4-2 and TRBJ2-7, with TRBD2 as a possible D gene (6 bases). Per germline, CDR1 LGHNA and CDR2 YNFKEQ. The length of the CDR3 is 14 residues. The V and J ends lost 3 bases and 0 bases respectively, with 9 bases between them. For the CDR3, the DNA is TGTGCCAGCAGCCAGGGCGGGACCTCCTACGAGCAGTACTTC. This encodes CASSQGGTSYEQYF.

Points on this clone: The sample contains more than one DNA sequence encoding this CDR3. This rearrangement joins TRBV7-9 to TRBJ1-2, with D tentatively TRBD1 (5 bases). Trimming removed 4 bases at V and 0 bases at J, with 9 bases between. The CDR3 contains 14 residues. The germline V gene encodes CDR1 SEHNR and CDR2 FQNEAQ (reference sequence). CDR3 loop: CASSSRGANYGYTF. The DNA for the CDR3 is TGTGCCAGCAGCTCCCGGGGGGCTAACTATGGCTACACCTTC.

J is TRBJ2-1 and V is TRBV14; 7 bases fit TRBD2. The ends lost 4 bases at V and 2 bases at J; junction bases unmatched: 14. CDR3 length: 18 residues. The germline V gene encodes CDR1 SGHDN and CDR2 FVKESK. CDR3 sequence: CASSPHIIFGLAYNEQFF. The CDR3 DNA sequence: TGTGCCAGCAGCCCACATATCATCTTCGGACTAGCCTACAATGAGCAGTTCTTC. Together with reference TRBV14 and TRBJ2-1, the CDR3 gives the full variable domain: EAGVTQFPSHSVIEKGQTVTLRCDPISGHDNLYWYRRVMGKEIKFLLHFVKESKQDESGMPNNRFLAERTGGTYSTLKVQPAELEDSGVYFCASSPHIIFGLAYNEQFFGPGTRLTVL.

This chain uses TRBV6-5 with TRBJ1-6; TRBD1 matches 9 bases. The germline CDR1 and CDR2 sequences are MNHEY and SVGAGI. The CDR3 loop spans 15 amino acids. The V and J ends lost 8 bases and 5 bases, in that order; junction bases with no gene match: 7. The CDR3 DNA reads TGTGCCAGCCGGACAGGGACAGGGAATAATTCACCCCTCCACTTT. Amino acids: CASRTGTGNNSPLHF.

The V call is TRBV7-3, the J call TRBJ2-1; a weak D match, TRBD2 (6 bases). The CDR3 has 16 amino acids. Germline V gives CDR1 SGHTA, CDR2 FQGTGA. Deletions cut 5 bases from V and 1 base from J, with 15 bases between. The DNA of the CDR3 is TGTGCCAGCAGCCCCGGAGGGGTGCGGTCCTACAATGAGCAGTTCTTC. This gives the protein CASSPGGVRSYNEQFF. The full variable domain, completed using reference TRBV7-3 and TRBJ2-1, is GAGVSQTPSNKVTEKGKYVELRCDPISGHTALYWYRQSLGQGPEFLIYFQGTGAADDSGLPNDRFFAVRPEGSVSTLKIQRTERGDSAVYLCASSPGGVRSYNEQFFGPGTRLTVL.

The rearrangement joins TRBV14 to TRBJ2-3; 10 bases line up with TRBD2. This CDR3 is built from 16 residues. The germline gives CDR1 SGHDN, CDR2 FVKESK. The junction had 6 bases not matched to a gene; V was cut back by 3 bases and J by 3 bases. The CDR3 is CASSHLLAGGTDTQYF. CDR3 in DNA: TGTGCCAGCAGCCATCTGTTAGCGGGGGGAACAGATACGCAGTATTTT.

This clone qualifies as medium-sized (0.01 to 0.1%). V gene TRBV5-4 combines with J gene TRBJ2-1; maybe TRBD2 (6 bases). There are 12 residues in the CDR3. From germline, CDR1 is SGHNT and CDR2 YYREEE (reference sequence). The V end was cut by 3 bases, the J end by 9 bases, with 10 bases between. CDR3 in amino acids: CASSYSGSEQFF. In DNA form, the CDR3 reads TGTGCCAGCAGCTATAGCGGTAGTGAGCAGTTCTTC.

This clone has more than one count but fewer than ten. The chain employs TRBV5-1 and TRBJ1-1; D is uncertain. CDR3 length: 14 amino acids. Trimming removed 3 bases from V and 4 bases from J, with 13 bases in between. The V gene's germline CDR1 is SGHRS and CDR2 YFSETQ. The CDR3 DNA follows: TGCGCCAGCAGCTCGGCCTTCGGGAGCACTGAAGCTTTCTTT. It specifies CASSSAFGSTEAFF.

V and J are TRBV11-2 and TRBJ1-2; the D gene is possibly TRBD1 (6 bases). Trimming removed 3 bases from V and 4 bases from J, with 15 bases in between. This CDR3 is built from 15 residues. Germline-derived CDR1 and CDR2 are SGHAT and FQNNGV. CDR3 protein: CASSFSGALRYGYTF. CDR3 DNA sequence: TGTGCCAGCAGCTTCTCAGGGGCTCTTCGCTATGGCTACACCTTC.

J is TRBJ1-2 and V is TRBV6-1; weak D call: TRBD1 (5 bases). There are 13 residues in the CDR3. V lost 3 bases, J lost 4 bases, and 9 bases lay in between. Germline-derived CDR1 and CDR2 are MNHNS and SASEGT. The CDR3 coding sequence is TGTGCCAGCAGTGATCAGGGCCTCTATGGCTACACCTTC. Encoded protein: CASSDQGLYGYTF.

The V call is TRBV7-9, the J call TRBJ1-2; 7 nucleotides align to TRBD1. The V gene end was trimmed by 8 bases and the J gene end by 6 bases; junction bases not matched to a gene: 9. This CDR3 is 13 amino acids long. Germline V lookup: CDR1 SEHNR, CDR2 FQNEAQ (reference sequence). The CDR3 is CASGPGQYDGYTF. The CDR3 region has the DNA TGTGCCAGCGGTCCGGGACAGTATGATGGCTACACCTTC.

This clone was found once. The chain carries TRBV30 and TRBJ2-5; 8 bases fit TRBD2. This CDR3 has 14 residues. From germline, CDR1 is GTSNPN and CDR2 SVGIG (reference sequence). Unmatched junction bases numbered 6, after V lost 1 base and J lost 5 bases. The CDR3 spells CAWSEGLVVETQYF. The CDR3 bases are TGTGCCTGGAGTGAGGGACTAGTTGTTGAGACCCAGTACTTC.

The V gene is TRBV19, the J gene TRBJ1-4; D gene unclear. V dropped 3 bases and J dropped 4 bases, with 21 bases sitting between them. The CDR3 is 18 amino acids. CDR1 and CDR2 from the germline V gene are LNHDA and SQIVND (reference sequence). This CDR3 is CASSIQVVGILGNEKLFF. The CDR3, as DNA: TGTGCCAGTAGTATTCAGGTGGTCGGGATTTTAGGTAATGAAAAACTGTTTTTT.

The CDR3 loop reads CASSLGLAASTDTQYF. Written as DNA, the CDR3 is TGCGCCAGCAGCTTGGGGTTAGCGGCTAGCACAGATACGCAGTATTTT. V and J are TRBV5-1 and TRBJ2-3; weak D call: TRBD2 (6 bases). Trimming cost V 0 bases and J 0 bases, with 11 bases left between them. This CDR3 is built from 16 residues. Germline V gene lookup returns CDR1 SGHRS and CDR2 YFSETQ.

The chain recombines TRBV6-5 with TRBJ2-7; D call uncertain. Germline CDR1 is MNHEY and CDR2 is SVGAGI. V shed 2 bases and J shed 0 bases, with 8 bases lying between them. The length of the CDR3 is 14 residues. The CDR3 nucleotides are TGTGCCAGCAGTTACGACTGGAGCTCCTACGAGCAGTACTTC. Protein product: CASSYDWSSYEQYF.